This T cell receptor beta chain was captured by sequencing in a study of cytomegalovirus exposure and HLA in healthy donors. Germline V gives CDR1 SGHVS, CDR2 FQNEAQ. CDR3 size: 15 residues. J lost 2 bases, V lost 6 bases, and 4 bases had no gene match. Sequencing used immunoSEQ multiplex PCR; TCRdb keeps in-frame clones, though not all of them. The sample includes about 98,000 clones, roughly 89% of them seen just once. This sequence joins TRBV7-8 and TRBJ2-7; TRBD2 matches at 13 bases. The clonotype originates from a woman aged 25 to 39 in good health and CMV-seronegative. Source material: PBMCs. The CDR3 nucleotides read TGTGCCAGCAGACTAGGACTAGCGGGAGCCTACGAGCAGTACTTC. Translating gives CASRLGLAGAYEQYF.